These 4 T cell receptor beta chains were sequenced from one sample in a study of cytomegalovirus exposure and HLA in healthy donors. Amplification used 60 Vbeta primers and 13 Jbeta primers. This table comes from immunoSEQ multiplex PCR, and its TCRdb copy is limited to in-frame clones, with some not included. The table includes some 170,000 clones, around 80% detected once. The sequenced sample consisted of PBMCs. The source is a girl aged 5-17 years in good health and CMV-seropositive.

The chain carries TRBV10-1 and TRBJ2-1; 9 nucleotides align to TRBD2. The CDR3 contains 18 residues. V shed 3 bases and J 0 bases; nucleotides not matched to a gene: 9. Germline V lookup: CDR1 WNHNN, CDR2 SYGVQD (reference sequence). The CDR3 loop is CASSETSGLRSSYNEQFF. CDR3 bases: TGCGCCAGCAGTGAAACTAGCGGGCTGAGGAGCTCCTACAATGAGCAGTTCTTC.

The chain recombines TRBV10-1 with TRBJ2-3; TRBD2 aligns across 13 bases. J gave up 7 bases and V 4 bases, and 8 bases lay outside the gene matches. The CDR3 has 16 residues. Germline CDR1 reads WNHNN; CDR2 reads SYGVQD (reference sequence). The CDR3 loop is CASSGGTSGVVNTQYF. Written as DNA, the CDR3 is TGCGCCAGCAGTGGCGGGACTAGCGGGGTAGTGAATACGCAGTATTTT.

This clone occurred once. The chain links TRBV4-1 to TRBJ2-7; TRBD1 matches 10 bases. The junction had 5 bases not matched to a gene; V was cut back by 1 base and J by 5 bases. This CDR3 comprises 15 residues. Germline assignment: CDR1 MGHRA and CDR2 YSYEKL. DNA for the CDR3: TGCGCCAGCAGCCAAGGAGGACAGGGGGGCCACGAGCAGTACTTC. Translated: CASSQGGQGGHEQYF.

This chain uses TRBV7-3 with TRBJ2-5; no reliable D call. CDR3 size: 13 residues. The ends were cut back, 2 bases at V and 1 base at J, with 5 bases in the middle. CDR1 SGHTA and CDR2 FQGTGA come from the germline V gene. DNA of the CDR3: TGTGCCAGCAGCTTATCTATCCAAGAGACCCAGTACTTC. Its translation is CASSLSIQETQYF.